Listed below are T cell receptor beta chains from one sample, sequenced in a study of CD8 T cells in Susac syndrome. TCRdb re-called the immunoSEQ multiplex PCR reads through MiXCR, storing one row per CDR3 protein. Altogether 160,000 or so distinct CDR3 sequences are present, around 96% being singletons, with the ten largest covering 0.15% to 0.2%. The sample comprised CD8+ T cells from PBMCs. The receptor source for this set is a human donor with multiple sclerosis. CDR3s include the opening cysteine and the closing phenylalanine or tryptophan. The order of the fields is V gene, D gene, J gene, clone size, CDR3 protein, CDR3 DNA. D genes are given only for firm matches. A row's size may be missing; if present it is once, few, many or a size class.

V: TRBV7-6; D: .; J: TRBJ2-5; size: .; CDR3: CASSRDLEETQYF; DNA: TGTGCCAGCAGCAGGGACCTGGAGGAGACCCAGTACTTC
V: TRBV11-2; D: TRBD1; J: TRBJ2-6; size: .; CDR3: CASSLGVRDRAWANVLTF; DNA: TGTGCCAGCAGCTTAGGAGTGAGGGACAGGGCTTGGGCCAACGTCCTGACTTTC
V: TRBV6-2/TRBV6-3; D: TRBD1; J: TRBJ2-1; size: .; CDR3: CASSLQLDRGPYNEQFF; DNA: TGTGCCAGCAGTCTGCAATTGGACAGGGGGCCCTACAATGAGCAGTTCTTC
V: TRBV20-1; D: TRBD2; J: TRBJ2-7; size: once; CDR3: CSARDILAGGYEQYF; DNA: TGCAGTGCTAGAGATATACTAGCGGGAGGTTACGAGCAGTACTTC
V: TRBV4-2; D: TRBD1; J: TRBJ2-5; size: .; CDR3: CASSQDTGEETQYF; DNA: TGTGCCAGCAGCCAAGATACAGGGGAAGAGACCCAGTACTTC
V: TRBV5-6; D: .; J: TRBJ1-5; size: .; CDR3: CASSLAFSNQPQHF; DNA: TGTGCCAGCAGCTTGGCTTTTAGCAATCAGCCCCAGCATTTT
V: TRBV29-1; D: .; J: TRBJ1-2; size: .; CDR3: CTTLDSSYGYTF; DNA: TGCACCACCTTGGACAGCAGCTATGGCTACACCTTC
V: TRBV7-9; D: .; J: TRBJ1-2; size: .; CDR3: CASSPPTLTNYGYTF; DNA: TGTGCCAGCAGCCCACCGACTCTGACTAACTATGGCTACACCTTC
V: TRBV6-2/TRBV6-3; D: .; J: TRBJ2-7; size: .; CDR3: CASTIDWPLAWEQYF; DNA: TGTGCCAGCACAATTGACTGGCCTCTAGCTTGGGAGCAGTACTTC
V: TRBV6-5; D: TRBD1; J: TRBJ2-1; size: .; CDR3: CASSYSRDRGNEQFF; DNA: TGTGCCAGCAGTTACTCCCGGGACAGGGGAAATGAGCAGTTCTTC
V: TRBV20-1; D: .; J: TRBJ2-7; size: once; CDR3: CSARGVRDYEQYF; DNA: TGCAGTGCTAGAGGGGTAAGAGACTACGAGCAGTACTTC
V: TRBV29-1; D: .; J: TRBJ1-2; size: .; CDR3: CSVDIGFYGYTF; DNA: TGCAGCGTTGACATAGGGTTCTATGGCTACACCTTC
V: TRBV11-2; D: .; J: TRBJ2-5; size: .; CDR3: CASSLGARQETQYF; DNA: TGTGCCAGCAGCTTAGGTGCACGGCAAGAGACCCAGTACTTC
V: TRBV3-1; D: .; J: TRBJ2-7; size: .; CDR3: CASSQGISGRIYEQYF; DNA: TGTGCCAGCAGCCAAGGTATCAGCGGGCGAATCTACGAGCAGTACTTC
V: TRBV7-9; D: .; J: TRBJ2-7; size: .; CDR3: CASSSGVIYEQYF; DNA: TGTGCCAGCAGCTCAGGAGTGATCTACGAGCAGTACTTC
V: TRBV13; D: TRBD2; J: TRBJ2-7; size: .; CDR3: CASSPDAAGGRLDEQYF; DNA: TGTGCCAGCAGCCCCGACGCAGCGGGGGGGCGGTTGGACGAGCAGTACTTC
V: TRBV20-1; D: TRBD2; J: TRBJ2-1; size: once; CDR3: CSATGGGASYNEQFF; DNA: TGCAGTGCTACAGGCGGGGGGGCCTCCTACAATGAGCAGTTCTTC
V: TRBV9; D: .; J: TRBJ2-7; size: .; CDR3: CASSPQTGHEQYF; DNA: TGTGCCAGCAGCCCTCAAACAGGGCACGAGCAGTACTTC
V: TRBV2; D: TRBD1; J: TRBJ1-2; size: .; CDR3: CASRTGENDYGYTF; DNA: TGTGCCAGCAGGACAGGGGAAAATGACTATGGCTACACCTTC
V: TRBV12-5; D: .; J: TRBJ2-5; size: .; CDR3: CASKVGEHLYQETQYF; DNA: TGTGCTAGTAAGGTGGGGGAGCATCTGTACCAAGAGACCCAGTACTTC
V: TRBV29-1; D: TRBD2; J: TRBJ2-5; size: .; CDR3: CSVVFASGSLETQYF; DNA: TGCAGCGTTGTATTTGCTAGCGGGAGTCTAGAGACCCAGTACTTC
V: TRBV6-6; D: .; J: TRBJ2-7; size: .; CDR3: CASSYARAPEQYF; DNA: TGTGCCAGCAGTTACGCCAGAGCCCCGGAGCAGTACTTC
V: TRBV7-3; D: .; J: TRBJ2-5; size: .; CDR3: CASSLGAMQETQYF; DNA: TGTGCCAGCAGCTTAGGGGCAATGCAAGAGACCCAGTACTTC